A single T cell receptor beta chain is shown here with its context. In the source study's methods: Reference gene primer amplification yielded estimated nucleated cell counts. Using immunoSEQ multiplex PCR, the repertoire was profiled, and TCRdb retains in-frame clones only, with some absent. V and J calls and clone size are copied from that table; D and trimming were computed from the DNA. The sample holds 300,000 to 400,000 clones, around nine tenths seen once. This sample was taken from a study of blood T cell repertoires in COVID-19. At the level of the study: Sites in the United States, Italy and Spain provided acute and convalescent COVID-19 samples. T cells, B-cell-depleted T cells, or PBMCs supplied cDNA or gDNA.

Germline CDR1 reads LNHDA; CDR2 reads SQIVND (reference sequence). The CDR3 is made up of 15 amino acids. Deletions cut 5 bases from V and 1 base from J, with 12 bases between. The chain combines TRBV19 with TRBJ2-1; possible D gene TRBD1, 6 bases. The sample was peripheral blood. The sequence derives from a woman under 30 who had recovered from COVID-19. The CDR3 sequence is CASSRGDTSYNEQFF. CDR3 DNA sequence: TGTGCCAGTAGTCGAGGGGACACATCCTACAATGAGCAGTTCTTC.